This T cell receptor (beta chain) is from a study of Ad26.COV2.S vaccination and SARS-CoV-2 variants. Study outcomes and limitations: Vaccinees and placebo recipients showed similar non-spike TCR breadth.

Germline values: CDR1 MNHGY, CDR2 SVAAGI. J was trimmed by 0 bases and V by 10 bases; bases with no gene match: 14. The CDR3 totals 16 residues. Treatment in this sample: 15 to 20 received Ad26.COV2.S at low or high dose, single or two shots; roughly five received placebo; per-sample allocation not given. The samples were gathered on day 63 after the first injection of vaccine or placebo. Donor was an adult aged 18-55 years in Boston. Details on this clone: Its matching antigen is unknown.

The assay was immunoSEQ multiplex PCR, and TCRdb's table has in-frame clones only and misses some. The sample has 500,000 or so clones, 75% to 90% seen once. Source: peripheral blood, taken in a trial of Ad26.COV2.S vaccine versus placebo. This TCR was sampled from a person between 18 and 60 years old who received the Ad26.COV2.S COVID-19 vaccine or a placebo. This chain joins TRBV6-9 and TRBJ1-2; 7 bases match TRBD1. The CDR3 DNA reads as TGTGCCAACTCCGGGACAGCAATTACCGCTAACTATGGCTACACCTTC. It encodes CANSGTAITANYGYTF.